This T cell receptor beta chain is from a study of T cell clonality in common variable immunodeficiency. Study results and limitations: In common variable immunodeficiency, TCR beta chains reportedly carried fewer deletions and N-nucleotide insertions. Links between repertoire features and CVID complications were heterogeneity-limited.

Germline V gene sequence: CDR1 GTSNPN, CDR2 SVGIG (reference sequence). The CDR3 runs 13 residues. The V and J ends lost 1 base and 7 bases respectively, with 10 bases between them. This clone was detected many times. Its antigen is undetermined. The read ends 3 residues shy of where the CDR3 ends; the end is completed using the germline J gene. Most patients and controls had Caucasian heritage. Heparinized whole blood, 5 to 8 ml, came from each donor. The data were produced by immunoSEQ multiplex PCR, yet TCRdb's version contains in-frame clones alone and is incomplete. Singletons are absent from the sample, which has approximately 37,000 clones.

Sequencing was done on a sample of peripheral blood mononuclear cells. The receptor was derived from a person between 18 and 70 years old in good health. V usage is TRBV30 and J usage is TRBJ1-4; a weak D match, TRBD1 (6 bases). CDR3 DNA, as far as it was read: TGTGCCTGGAGTGGGCAGGGGACTGAAAAA. Residues: CAWSGQGTEK. The entire CDR3 is CAWSGQGTEKLFF.